This T cell receptor beta chain emerged from a study of CD8 T cells in Susac syndrome. The RNA input was about 0.5 to 1 ug, and it was reverse transcribed with random hexamers. The amplification used immunoSEQ multiplex PCR on TCR beta CDR3; it spanned 54 Vbeta and 13 Jbeta. TCRdb redid the calling of the immunoSEQ multiplex PCR reads with MiXCR, one entry per CDR3 protein. The repertoire holds some 200,000 distinct CDR3 sequences, nearly 97% seen once, with approximately 0.098% in the top ten. In its sample, this clonotype was seen a few times. The V and J ends lost 5 bases and 4 bases respectively, with 11 bases between them. There are 13 residues in the CDR3. CD8+ and CD4+ blood T cells underwent TCR beta sequencing.

The sequencing sample was made of CD4+ T cells from PBMCs. V usage is TRBV12-3 or TRBV12-4 and J usage is TRBJ1-2, with D tentatively TRBD1 (5 bases). This clonotype was obtained from a human donor with Susac syndrome. The CDR3 here is CASSPGTGYGYTF. The CDR3 nucleotides read TGTGCCAGCAGTCCCGGGACGGGCTATGGCTACACCTTC.